This TCR beta chain was captured by sequencing in a study of blood T cells in healthy people across ages. Next came a second PCR, run for about 7 to 12 cycles, which used a sample-barcoded 5' primer along with a J-beta primer mix. A single record per CDR3 protein comes from TCRdb applying MiXCR to the 5' RACE reads. Of around 990,000 distinct CDR3 sequences listed, about 23% were seen once; the top ten hold approximately 0.79%. This clonotype was counted between two and nine times. This CDR3 has 15 amino acids. V lost 4 bases to trimming and J lost 1 base, with 11 bases between them. The data were also submitted as part of a second study, on T cells of mothers and their children. From that paper: Slightly higher, non-significant overlap characterized related mother-child pairs relative to unrelated pairs.

This TCR was sampled from a girl aged 2 to 9 in good health. The V gene is TRBV12-3 or TRBV12-4, the J gene TRBJ2-1; a possible D gene is TRBD1 (6 bases). Specimen: blood. The CDR3 loop is CASSSQGSSYNEQFF. As DNA, the CDR3 is TGTGCCAGCAGTTCCCAGGGGTCGTCCTACAATGAGCAGTTCTTC.